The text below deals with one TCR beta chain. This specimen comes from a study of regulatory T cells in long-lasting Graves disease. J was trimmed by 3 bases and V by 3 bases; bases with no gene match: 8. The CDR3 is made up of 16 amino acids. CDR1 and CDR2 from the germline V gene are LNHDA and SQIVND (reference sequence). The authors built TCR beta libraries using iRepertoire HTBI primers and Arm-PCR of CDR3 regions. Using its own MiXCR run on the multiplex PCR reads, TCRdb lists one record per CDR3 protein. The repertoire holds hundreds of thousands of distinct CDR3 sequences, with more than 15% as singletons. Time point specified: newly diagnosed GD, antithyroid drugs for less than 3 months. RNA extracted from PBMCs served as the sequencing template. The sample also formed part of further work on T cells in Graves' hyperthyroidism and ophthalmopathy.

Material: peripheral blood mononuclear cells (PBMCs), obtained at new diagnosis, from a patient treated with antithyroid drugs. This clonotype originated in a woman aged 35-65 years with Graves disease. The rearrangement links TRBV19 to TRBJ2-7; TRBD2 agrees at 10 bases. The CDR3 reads CASSIASGGDGYEQYF. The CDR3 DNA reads TGTGCCAGTAGTATTGCTAGCGGGGGAGACGGCTACGAGCAGTACTTC.